Each of the 31 T cell receptor beta chains below was sequenced from the same sample in a study of blood T cells in healthy people across ages. Sample-barcoded 5' priming and a J-beta primer mix drove a second PCR of roughly 6 to 12 cycles. TCRdb re-called the 5' RACE reads through MiXCR, storing one row per CDR3 protein. The table shows over 1,200,000 distinct CDR3 sequences, with roughly 64% occurring only once. Material for sequencing was blood. These receptors came from a man aged 18 to 30 in good health.

This clonotype was detected once. This chain connects TRBV24-1 to TRBJ2-1; D gene uncertain. The germline V gene encodes CDR1 KGHDR and CDR2 SFDVKD. The length of the CDR3 is 14 residues. V lost 12 bases and J lost 12, with 26 bases in between. CDR3 in amino acids: CAPMHYPGYWWQFF. In nucleotides, the CDR3 is TGTGCCCCAATGCATTACCCTGGGTATTGGTGGCAGTTCTTC.

This chain links TRBV28 with TRBJ2-5; D not resolved. The V and J ends lost 2 bases and 2 bases respectively, with 12 bases between them. The CDR3 extends over 15 amino acids. The germline gives CDR1 MDHEN, CDR2 SYDVKM. As DNA, the CDR3 is TGTGCCAGCAGTTTACCGCGGAGCACTCAAGAGACCCAGTACTTC. It is translated as CASSLPRSTQETQYF.

The chain is built from TRBV6-5 and TRBJ2-7; D perhaps matches TRBD1 (6 bases). The end of the DNA aligns better with TRBJ2-5, so the J call may be wrong. This CDR3 has 16 amino acids. Germline V gene data show CDR1 as MNHEY and CDR2 as SVGAGI. This CDR3 is CASRGQQGREVETQYF. CDR3 in DNA: TGTGCCAGCAGGGGACAACAGGGTAGGGAAGTTGAGACCCAGTACTTC.

CDR3 region: CSVEREPGKLFF. For the CDR3, the DNA is TGCAGCGTTGAGCGGGAACCCGGAAAACTGTTTTTT. This chain links TRBV29-1 with TRBJ1-4; no firm D call. CDR1 is SQVTM, CDR2 ANQGSEA, per germline. This CDR3 comprises 12 residues. Trimming pared 3 bases from V and 10 bases from J, leaving 12 bases between.

V usage is TRBV7-2 and J usage is TRBJ2-1; possible D gene TRBD2, 5 bases. This CDR3 has 18 residues. The germline gives CDR1 SGHTA, CDR2 FQGNSA. The V gene lost 2 bases and the J gene lost 0 bases, with 17 bases spanning the gap. The CDR3 DNA is TGTGCCAGCAGCTTAATAGGACTTCTCAAGACCTCCTACAATGAGCAGTTCTTC. Translating it yields CASSLIGLLKTSYNEQFF.

This clonotype has just a few counts. The chain recombines TRBV12-3 or TRBV12-4 with TRBJ1-6, with D perhaps matching TRBD1 (5 bases). Trimming removed 3 bases at V and 7 bases at J, with 10 bases between. CDR3 size: 14 residues. CDR3 sequence reads: CASSLDIHNSPLHF. CDR3 nucleotides: TGTGCCAGCAGTTTGGACATACACAATTCACCCCTCCACTTT.

The chain combines TRBV2 with TRBJ1-2, with 7 bases lining up with TRBD1. The CDR3 length is 16 residues. CDR1 is SNHLY and CDR2 is FYNNEI in the germline V gene. Losses at the gene ends were 3 bases for V and 2 bases for J; bases not matched to a gene: 9. This CDR3 reads CASSETGFVSNYGYTF. Here the CDR3 DNA reads TGTGCCAGCAGTGAGACAGGGTTTGTTTCGAACTATGGCTACACCTTC.

The chain links TRBV4-1 to TRBJ1-4; no clear D. The germline V gene has CDR1 MGHRA and CDR2 YSYEKL. CDR3 length: 14 residues. Trimming shortened V by 5 bases and J by 4 bases, and 11 bases separated the two germline ends. This CDR3 is CASSSVRRNEKLFF. DNA of the CDR3: TGCGCCAGCAGCTCCGTCCGTCGTAATGAAAAACTGTTTTTT.

The chain employs TRBV6-1 and TRBJ1-4; D is unclear. V was trimmed by 2 bases and J by 8 bases, leaving 15 bases between them. The CDR3 is made up of 15 amino acids. Germline-derived CDR1 and CDR2 are MNHNS and SASEGT. The CDR3 sequence is CASSEYNSLGEKLFF. The DNA of the CDR3 is TGTGCCAGCAGTGAATACAACTCCCTCGGAGAAAAACTGTTTTTT.

CDR3 sequence (DNA): TGTGCCAGTGCCCGGAGCGGGACATCCTACAATGAGCAGTACTTC. Amino acid sequence: CASARSGTSYNEQYF. This chain joins TRBV6-1 and TRBJ2-1, with D tentatively TRBD2 (7 bases). The end of the DNA fits TRBJ2-7 better, so the J call may be wrong. Germline V gene sequence: CDR1 MNHNS, CDR2 SASEGT. This CDR3 region has 15 residues.

This chain connects TRBV7-9 to TRBJ1-5, with D unresolved. Per the germline V gene, CDR1 is SEHNR and CDR2 is FQNEAQ (reference sequence). The CDR3 is made up of 13 amino acids. V lost 5 bases, J lost 0 bases, and 5 bases lay in between. This chain's CDR3 is CASSVHSNQPQHF. The DNA of the CDR3 is TGTGCCAGCAGCGTACATAGCAATCAGCCCCAGCATTTT. The whole variable domain, remainder taken from reference TRBV7-9 and TRBJ1-5, is DTGVSQNPRHKITKRGQNVTFRCDPISEHNRLYWYRQTLGQGPEFLTYFQNEAQLEKSRLLSDRFSAERPKGSFSTLEIQRTEQGDSAMYLCASSVHSNQPQHFGDGTRLSIL.

In its sample, this clonotype was seen many times. This chain uses TRBV4-1 with TRBJ1-2; TRBD1 aligns across 12 bases. V was pared by 2 bases and J by 7 bases, with 11 bases of the junction left unmatched. This CDR3 region has 17 residues. Germline V CDR1 and CDR2: MGHRA, YSYEKL. This chain's CDR3 is CASSQPTGTGGVGGYTF. CDR3 sequence (DNA): TGCGCCAGCAGCCAACCGACCGGGACAGGGGGCGTCGGTGGCTACACCTTC.

This clonotype occurred a few times. The gene calls are TRBV10-3 and TRBJ2-1; tentatively, D is TRBD2 (6 bases). Germline lookup yields CDR1 ENHRY and CDR2 SYGVKD. The V and J ends lost 5 bases and 8 bases respectively, with 19 bases between them. The CDR3 has 15 residues. The CDR3 loop is CAISPSALGGDEQFF. The CDR3 bases are TGTGCCATCAGTCCTAGCGCGTTGGGAGGCGATGAGCAGTTCTTC.

V is TRBV4-1 and J is TRBJ2-1; TRBD2 might be the D (5 bases). The end of the DNA aligns better with TRBJ2-7, so the J call may be wrong. The length of the CDR3 is 14 residues. Germline CDR1 is MGHRA and CDR2 is YSYEKL. CDR3 DNA sequence: TGCGCCAGCAGCCAGGGGAGTCTCTACAATGAGCAGTACTTC. Its translation is CASSQGSLYNEQYF.

The chain uses TRBV12-3 or TRBV12-4 and TRBJ2-2; perhaps TRBD2 as D (6 bases). With 3 bases removed from V and 6 bases from J, the gap between germline ends came to 11 bases. The CDR3 consists of 14 residues. The CDR3 sequence is CASSFLEGPGELFF. The CDR3 DNA follows: TGTGCCAGCAGTTTCTTGGAGGGACCCGGGGAGCTGTTTTTT.

This clonotype has only a few counts. CDR3 in DNA: TGTGCCATCAGTGAGTCGGGGGACAGCTACGAGCAGTACTTC. Encoded protein: CAISESGDSYEQYF. V usage is TRBV10-3 and J usage is TRBJ2-7, with TRBD1 identical over 7 bases. The germline V gene encodes CDR1 ENHRY and CDR2 SYGVKD. This CDR3 is built from 14 residues. Trimming took 0 bases from V and 3 from J; bases not matched to a gene: 2.

The rearrangement uses TRBV6-2 or TRBV6-3 and TRBJ1-5; 7 bases are a match to TRBD1. Germline V gives CDR1 MNHEY, CDR2 SVGEGT. The CDR3 runs to 18 residues. Unmatched junction bases numbered 18, after V lost 6 bases and J lost 4 bases. The DNA for the CDR3 is TGTGCCAGCAGACCGGGACAGATCTCCCTGGGAAGGAATCAGCCCCAGCATTTT. It encodes CASRPGQISLGRNQPQHF.

CDR3 nucleotide sequence: TGTGCCAGCAGCTTAGCGCGTGGGGGGACAGGAGGAGGAGCTTTCTTT. Translating it yields CASSLARGGTGGGAFF. V gene TRBV7-2 combines with J gene TRBJ1-1; 8 nucleotides agree with TRBD1. Germline assignment: CDR1 SGHTA and CDR2 FQGNSA. Unmatched junction bases numbered 13, after V lost 0 bases and J lost 10 bases. This CDR3 has 16 amino acids.

This clonotype turned up a few times. The V and J genes are TRBV29-1 and TRBJ2-1, with a tentative D call TRBD2 (7 bases). CDR3 length: 11 residues. V shed 3 bases and J shed 10 bases, with 10 bases lying between them. CDR1 is SQVTM, CDR2 ANQGSEA, per germline. CDR3 amino acids: CSVERGQEQFF. The DNA for the CDR3 is TGCAGCGTTGAGCGGGGGCAAGAGCAGTTCTTC.

This clonotype was recorded a few times. The genes are TRBV29-1 and TRBJ2-3; 7 bases map to TRBD1. The CDR3 runs to 12 residues. With 6 bases clipped from V and 5 bases from J, the junction kept 5 bases outside the gene matches. Looked up from germline, CDR1 is SQVTM and CDR2 is ANQGSEA. The CDR3 sequence: CSVHRGGDTQYF. The CDR3 region has the DNA TGCAGCGTCCACAGGGGTGGAGATACGCAGTATTTT.

J is TRBJ2-1 and V is TRBV11-2; 9 bases fit TRBD2. The CDR3 runs to 16 residues. Germline assignment: CDR1 SGHAT and CDR2 FQNNGV. The ends lost 3 bases at V and 5 bases at J; junction bases unmatched: 8. CDR3 region: CASSFLAGSPHNEQFF. CDR3 sequence (DNA): TGTGCCAGCAGCTTTCTAGCGGGATCCCCCCACAATGAGCAGTTCTTC.

This clonotype was counted between two and nine times. V and J are TRBV7-9 and TRBJ1-4; TRBD1 matches 8 bases. V trimming: 5 bases; J trimming: 10 bases; junction bases outside the gene matches: 12. This CDR3 has 15 residues. Per the germline V gene, CDR1 is SEHNR and CDR2 is FQNEAQ (reference sequence). The CDR3 DNA reads as TGTGCCAGCAGCCACCAGAACAGGGGGAGGGGAAAACTGTTTTTT. Amino acid sequence: CASSHQNRGRGKLFF.

The chain links TRBV4-1 to TRBJ2-1; 12 positions match TRBD2. The CDR3 spans 16 residues. Germline assignment: CDR1 MGHRA and CDR2 YSYEKL. After removal of 1 base from V and 5 bases from J, the junction contained 3 bases not matched to a gene. The CDR3 sequence: CASSQGLAGANNEQFF. In DNA, the CDR3 is TGCGCCAGCAGCCAAGGACTAGCGGGGGCTAACAATGAGCAGTTCTTC.

The chain carries TRBV5-5 and TRBJ2-2; D may correspond to TRBD1 or TRBD2 (7 bases each). The CDR3 is made up of 15 amino acids. The germline V and J ends were trimmed by 4 bases and 5 bases, with 15 bases remaining between them. Per the germline V gene, CDR1 is SGHKS and CDR2 is YYEKEE (reference sequence). The chain's CDR3 is CASSPRGGWTGELFF. CDR3 DNA sequence: TGTGCCAGCAGCCCCAGGGGGGGCTGGACCGGGGAGCTGTTTTTT.

V gene TRBV4-2 combines with J gene TRBJ1-2, with 11 bases lining up with TRBD1. V was pared by 4 bases and J by 0 bases, with 7 bases of the junction left unmatched. The V gene's germline CDR1 is LGHNA and CDR2 YNFKEQ. The CDR3 is made up of 17 amino acids. CDR3 DNA: TGTGCCAGCAGCCCACTACCGGGACAGGGGGCTAACTATGGCTACACCTTC. Residues: CASSPLPGQGANYGYTF.

The V and J genes are TRBV7-2 and TRBJ1-5; D ambiguous. The germline CDR1 and CDR2 sequences are SGHTA and FQGNSA. Between the trimmed V and J ends, which lost 3 bases and 4 bases, there was a span of 10 bases. The CDR3 contains 14 residues. The CDR3 coding sequence is TGTGCCAGCAGCTTGAGCGGTTTTAATCAGCCCCAGCATTTT. Protein product: CASSLSGFNQPQHF.

The table lists this clonotype with a few counts. CDR3: CASSFGSGIEQYF. The CDR3 bases are TGCGCCAGCAGCTTTGGCTCCGGGATCGAGCAGTACTTC. The rearrangement uses TRBV5-1 and TRBJ2-5, with D perhaps matching TRBD2 (5 bases). Gene TRBJ2-7 matches the end of the DNA better, so the J call may be wrong. The CDR3 loop spans 13 amino acids. Germline V CDR1 and CDR2: SGHRS, YFSETQ.

In this sample, this clonotype turned up once. The chain links TRBV28 to TRBJ2-3, with D possibly being TRBD2 (6 bases). The germline gives CDR1 MDHEN, CDR2 SYDVKM. The CDR3 is 14 residues long. V dropped 3 bases and J dropped 5 bases, with 12 bases sitting between them. For the CDR3, the DNA is TGTGCCAGCAGTTTCGGAGGGCATGGAGATACGCAGTATTTT. Translated: CASSFGGHGDTQYF. The full variable domain, in which reference TRBV28 and TRBJ2-3 provide the parts outside the CDR3, is DVKVTQSSRYLVKRTGEKVFLECVQDMDHENMFWYRQDPGLGLRLIYFSYDVKMKEKGDIPEGYSVSREKKERFSLILESASTNQTSMYLCASSFGGHGDTQYFGPGTRLTVL.

This clonotype showed up just once. The chain joins TRBV2 to TRBJ2-2; D not certain. The germline V gene encodes CDR1 SNHLY and CDR2 FYNNEI. Trimming cost V 6 bases and J 3 bases, with 23 bases left between them. The CDR3 sequence is 18 residues long. The CDR3 DNA reads as TGTGCCAGCAGCGCCCGACACCGAAACGGGCAAGACACCGGGGAGCTGTTTTTT. Amino acids: CASSARHRNGQDTGELFF.

The rearrangement joins TRBV12-3 or TRBV12-4 to TRBJ1-1, with 8 positions matching TRBD1. There are 13 residues in the CDR3. Germline trimming cut 6 bases from V and 4 bases from J; bases unmatched to any gene: 4. CDR3 residues: CASRNRGSTEAFF. The CDR3 DNA sequence: TGTGCCAGCAGAAACAGGGGGAGCACTGAAGCTTTCTTT.

V is TRBV11-2 and J is TRBJ2-1, with D perhaps assigned TRBD1 or TRBD2 (6 bases each). Looked up from germline, CDR1 is SGHAT and CDR2 is FQNNGV. This CDR3 is built from 14 residues. Trimming left V 2 bases short and J 5 bases short, with 10 bases between. CDR3 sequence reads: CASSLLGGHNEQFF. CDR3 bases: TGTGCCAGCAGCTTATTAGGGGGGCACAATGAGCAGTTCTTC.